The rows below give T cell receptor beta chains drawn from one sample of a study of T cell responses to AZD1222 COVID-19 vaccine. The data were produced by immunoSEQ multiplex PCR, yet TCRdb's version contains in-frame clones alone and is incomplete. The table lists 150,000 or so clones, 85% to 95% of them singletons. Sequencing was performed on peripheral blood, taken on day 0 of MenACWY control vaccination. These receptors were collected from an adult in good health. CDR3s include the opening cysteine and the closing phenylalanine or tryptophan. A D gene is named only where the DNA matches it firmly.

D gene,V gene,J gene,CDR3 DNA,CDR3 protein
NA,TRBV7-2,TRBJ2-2,TGTGCCAGCAGCTTACGGCTAGTCACCGGGGAGCTGTTTTTT,CASSLRLVTGELFF
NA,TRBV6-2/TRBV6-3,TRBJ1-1,TGTGCCAGCAGTTGGGGGGACGTGGATGAAGCTTTCTTT,CASSWGDVDEAFF
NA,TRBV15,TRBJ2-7,TGTGCCACCAGTACCAGCGGAGACTCCTACGAGCAGTACTTC,CATSTSGDSYEQYF
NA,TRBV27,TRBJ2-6,TGTGCCAGCAGTTTATCCCCCAAGAGCTCTGGGGCCAACGTCCTGACTTTC,CASSLSPKSSGANVLTF
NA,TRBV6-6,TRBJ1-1,TGTGCCAGCGGCCCGGGCAACACTGAAGCTTTCTTT,CASGPGNTEAFF
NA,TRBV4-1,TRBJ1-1,TGCGCCAGCTTAGCCGTTGTACGGACGGGTAACACTGAAGCTTTCTTT,CASLAVVRTGNTEAFF
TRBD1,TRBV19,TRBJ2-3,TGTGCCAGTAGTACCGGGACAGGGGGCGATACGCAGTATTTT,CASSTGTGGDTQYF
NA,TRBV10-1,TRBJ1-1,TGCGCCAGCAGTGACATGAACACTGAAGCTTTCTTT,CASSDMNTEAFF
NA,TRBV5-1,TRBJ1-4,TGCGCCAGCAGCTTTGGGCGGCAGGGCACGACGAATGAAAAACTGTTTTTT,CASSFGRQGTTNEKLFF
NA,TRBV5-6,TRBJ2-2,TGTGCCAGCAGCTTTAGCACCGGGGAGCTGTTTTTT,CASSFSTGELFF
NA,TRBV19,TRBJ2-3,TGTGCCAGTAGTACTCCCGGGAAATCGACTAGCACAGATACGCAGTATTTT,CASSTPGKSTSTDTQYF
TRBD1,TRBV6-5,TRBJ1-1,TGTGCCAGCAGCAGGAGGGACAGGGACACTGAAGCTTTCTTT,CASSRRDRDTEAFF